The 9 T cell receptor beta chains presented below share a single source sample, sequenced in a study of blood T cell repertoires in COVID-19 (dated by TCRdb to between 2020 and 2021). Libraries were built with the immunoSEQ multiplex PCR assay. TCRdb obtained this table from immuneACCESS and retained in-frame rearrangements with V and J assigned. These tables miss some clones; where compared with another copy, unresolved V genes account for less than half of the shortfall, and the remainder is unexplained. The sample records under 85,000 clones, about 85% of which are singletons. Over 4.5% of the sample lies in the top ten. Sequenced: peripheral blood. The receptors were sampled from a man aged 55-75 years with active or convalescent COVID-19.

The CDR3 DNA is TGCGCCAGCAGCTGGAGCGGACAGTATAATGAAAAACTGTTTTTT. Protein: CASSWSGQYNEKLFF. The chain has TRBV5-1 and TRBJ1-4; tentatively, D is TRBD1 (6 bases). V shed 3 bases and J shed 4 bases, with 13 bases lying between them. Germline-derived CDR1 and CDR2 are SGHRS and YFSETQ. This CDR3 is 15 amino acids long.

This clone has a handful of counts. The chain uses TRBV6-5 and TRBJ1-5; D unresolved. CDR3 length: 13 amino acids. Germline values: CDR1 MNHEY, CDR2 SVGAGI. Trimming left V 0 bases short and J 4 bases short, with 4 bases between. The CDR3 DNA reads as TGTGCCAGCAGTTACTCGGCTAATCAGCCCCAGCATTTT. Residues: CASSYSANQPQHF.

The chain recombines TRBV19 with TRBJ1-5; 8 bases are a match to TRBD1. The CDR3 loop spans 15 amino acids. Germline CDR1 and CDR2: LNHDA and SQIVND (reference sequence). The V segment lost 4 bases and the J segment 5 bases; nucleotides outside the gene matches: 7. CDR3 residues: CASSTRTGSHQPQHF. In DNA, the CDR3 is TGTGCCAGTAGTACAAGGACAGGGTCCCATCAGCCCCAGCATTTT.

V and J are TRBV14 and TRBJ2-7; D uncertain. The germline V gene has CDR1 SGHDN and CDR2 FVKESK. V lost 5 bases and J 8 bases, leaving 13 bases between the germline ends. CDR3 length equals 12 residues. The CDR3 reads CASSGPYAKQYF. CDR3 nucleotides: TGTGCCAGCAGCGGTCCCTACGCCAAGCAGTACTTC.

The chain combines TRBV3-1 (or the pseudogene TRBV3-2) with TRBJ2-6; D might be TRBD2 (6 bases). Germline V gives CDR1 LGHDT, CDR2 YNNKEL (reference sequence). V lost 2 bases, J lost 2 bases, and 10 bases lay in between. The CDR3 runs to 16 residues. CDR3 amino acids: CASSQWSGAGANVLTF. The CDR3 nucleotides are TGTGCCAGCAGCCAATGGTCGGGAGCTGGGGCCAACGTCCTGACTTTC.

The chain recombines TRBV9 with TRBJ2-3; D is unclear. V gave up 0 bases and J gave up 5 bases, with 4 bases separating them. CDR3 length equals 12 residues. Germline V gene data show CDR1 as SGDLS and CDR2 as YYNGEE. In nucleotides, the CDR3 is TGTGCCAGCAGCGTAGGAGGAGATACGCAGTATTTT. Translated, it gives CASSVGGDTQYF. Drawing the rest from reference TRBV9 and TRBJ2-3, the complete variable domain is DSGVTQTPKHLITATGQRVTLRCSPRSGDLSVYWYQQSLDQGLQFLIQYYNGEERAKGNILERFSAQQFPDLHSELNLSSLELGDSALYFCASSVGGDTQYFGPGTRLTVL.

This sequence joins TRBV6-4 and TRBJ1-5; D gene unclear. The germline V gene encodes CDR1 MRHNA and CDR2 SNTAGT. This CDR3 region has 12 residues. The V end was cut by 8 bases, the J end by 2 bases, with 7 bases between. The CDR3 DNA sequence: TGTGCCAGCCTAAAAGGCAATCAGCCCCAGCATTTT. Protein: CASLKGNQPQHF.

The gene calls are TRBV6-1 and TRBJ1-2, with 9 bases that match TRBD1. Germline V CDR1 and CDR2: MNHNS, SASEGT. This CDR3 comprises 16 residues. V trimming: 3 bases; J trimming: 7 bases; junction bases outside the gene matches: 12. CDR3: CASSDLGQGRSGGYTF. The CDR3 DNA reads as TGTGCCAGCAGTGACTTGGGACAGGGAAGGTCAGGTGGCTACACCTTC.

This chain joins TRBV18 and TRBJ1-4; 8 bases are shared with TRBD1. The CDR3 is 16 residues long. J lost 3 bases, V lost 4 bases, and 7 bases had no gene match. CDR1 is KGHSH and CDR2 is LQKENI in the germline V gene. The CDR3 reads CASSRQGSGANEKLFF. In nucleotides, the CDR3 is TGTGCCAGCTCACGACAGGGGAGCGGAGCTAATGAAAAACTGTTTTTT.